A selection of T cell receptor beta chains follows, all from one sample in a study of T cell repertoires in cytomegalovirus infection. Using its own MiXCR run on the reads, TCRdb lists one record per CDR3 protein. Among around 900,000 distinct CDR3 sequences, approximately 33% were seen once, and the ten largest hold over 10%. No antigens are known for them. The sample in question was cultured CD8+ T cells from PBMCs, obtained from culture after CMV antigen stimulation. Source of these receptors: a human donor in good health (CMV status not recorded). Some clones in this sample may be carry-over from other donors' samples. Each CDR3 is given with its conserved first and last residue. D genes are given only for firm matches. Not all rows give a size; the values are once, few, many and, for expanded clones, a class.

clone_size	d_call	v_call	j_call	cdr3_aa	cdr3_nt
few	.	TRBV6-1	TRBJ2-7	CASSWTQGDEQYF	TGTGCCAGCAGCTGGACACAGGGCGACGAGCAGTACTTC
few	.	TRBV4-1	TRBJ2-3	CASSQALSEIDTQYF	TGCGCCAGCAGCCAAGCCCTCTCAGAAATCGATACGCAGTATTTT
.	.	TRBV6-6	TRBJ2-5	CASRVEGAGRETQYF	TGTGCCAGCAGAGTGGAGGGAGCAGGGAGGGAGACCCAGTACTTC
.	.	TRBV19	TRBJ2-1	CASSSQRRAYNEQFF	TGTGCCAGTAGTTCCCAGCGCCGGGCCTACAATGAGCAGTTCTTC
.	TRBD2	TRBV7-4	TRBJ2-5	CASSSRGLAGAEFQLETQYF	TGTGCCAGCAGCTCCCGGGGACTAGCGGGGGCCGAATTTCAACTAGAGACCCAGTACTTC
few	.	TRBV7-9	TRBJ2-3	CASSSGSLTDTQYF	TGTGCCAGCAGCTCCGGGAGCTTGACAGATACGCAGTATTTT
.	TRBD1	TRBV15	TRBJ2-2	CATSGGRQGPAGELFF	TGTGCCACCAGTGGGGGACGACAGGGGCCGGCTGGGGAGCTGTTTTTT
.	TRBD2	TRBV24-1	TRBJ2-1	CATSERGGNNEQFF	TGTGCCACCAGTGAACGGGGGGGAAATAATGAGCAGTTCTTC
many	.	TRBV6-5	TRBJ2-7	CASSYGPSYEQYF	TGTGCCAGCAGTTACGGGCCTAGCTACGAGCAGTACTTC
.	.	TRBV19	TRBJ1-5	CASSLYRDGNQPQHF	TGTGCCAGTAGTCTTTACAGGGATGGCAATCAGCCCCAGCATTTT
few	.	TRBV4-3	TRBJ2-1	CASSQEQGGAGNEQFF	TGCGCCAGCAGCCAAGAACAGGGAGGGGCTGGGAATGAGCAGTTCTTC
.	TRBD1	TRBV6-4	TRBJ1-2	CASSEAGTGLGYTF	TGTGCCAGCAGTGAAGCCGGGACAGGGTTGGGCTACACCTTC
.	.	TRBV7-2	TRBJ1-2	CASSLVGDRQSGYTF	TGTGCCAGCAGCTTAGTAGGAGATCGACAGAGTGGCTACACCTTC